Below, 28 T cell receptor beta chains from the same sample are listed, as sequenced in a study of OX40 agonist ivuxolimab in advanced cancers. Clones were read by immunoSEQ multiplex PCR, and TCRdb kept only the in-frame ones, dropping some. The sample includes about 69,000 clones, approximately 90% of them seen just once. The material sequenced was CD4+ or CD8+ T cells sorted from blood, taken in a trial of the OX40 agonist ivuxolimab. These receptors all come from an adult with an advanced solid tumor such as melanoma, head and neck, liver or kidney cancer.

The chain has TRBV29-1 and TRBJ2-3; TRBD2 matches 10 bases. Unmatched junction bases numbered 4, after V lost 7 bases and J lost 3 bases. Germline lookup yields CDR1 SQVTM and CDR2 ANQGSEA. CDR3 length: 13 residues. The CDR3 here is CSAVAGGTDTQYF. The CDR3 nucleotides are TGCAGCGCCGTAGCGGGAGGAACAGATACGCAGTATTTT.

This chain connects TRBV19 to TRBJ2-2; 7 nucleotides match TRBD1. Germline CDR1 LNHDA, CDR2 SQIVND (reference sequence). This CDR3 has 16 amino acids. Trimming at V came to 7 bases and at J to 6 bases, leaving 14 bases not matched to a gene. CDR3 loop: CASTYLGGRVSGELFF. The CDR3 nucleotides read TGTGCCAGTACTTACCTAGGGGGCAGGGTGTCCGGGGAGCTGTTTTTT.

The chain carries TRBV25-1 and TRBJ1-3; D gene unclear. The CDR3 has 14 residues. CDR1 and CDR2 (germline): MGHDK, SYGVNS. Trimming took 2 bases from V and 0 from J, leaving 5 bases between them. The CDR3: CASSEIGSGNTIYF. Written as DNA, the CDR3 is TGTGCCAGCAGTGAAATCGGCTCTGGAAACACCATATATTTT.

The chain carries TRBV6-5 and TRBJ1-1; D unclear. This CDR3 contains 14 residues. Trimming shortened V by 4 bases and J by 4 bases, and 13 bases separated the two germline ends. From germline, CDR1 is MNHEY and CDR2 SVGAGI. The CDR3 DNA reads TGTGCCAGCAGTTTGCCGCCGCCGGGCACTGAAGCTTTCTTT. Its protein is CASSLPPPGTEAFF.

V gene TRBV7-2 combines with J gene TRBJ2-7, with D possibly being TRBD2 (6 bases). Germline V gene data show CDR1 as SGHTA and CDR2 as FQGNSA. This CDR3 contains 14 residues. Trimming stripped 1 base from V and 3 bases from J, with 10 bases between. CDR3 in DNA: TGTGCCAGCAGCTTAGGGTCGGGAGACTACGAGCAGTACTTC. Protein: CASSLGSGDYEQYF.

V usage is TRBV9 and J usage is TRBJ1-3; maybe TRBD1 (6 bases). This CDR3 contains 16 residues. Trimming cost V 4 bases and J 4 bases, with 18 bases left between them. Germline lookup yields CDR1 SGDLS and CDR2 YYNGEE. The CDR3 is CASSPTGAVGGNTIYF. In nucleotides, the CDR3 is TGTGCCAGCAGCCCAACGGGGGCTGTGGGAGGAAACACCATATATTTT.

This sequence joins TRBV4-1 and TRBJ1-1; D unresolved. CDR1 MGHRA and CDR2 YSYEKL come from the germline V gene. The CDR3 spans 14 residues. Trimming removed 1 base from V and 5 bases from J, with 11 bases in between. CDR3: CASSQATANTEAFF. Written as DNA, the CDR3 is TGCGCCAGCAGCCAAGCCACAGCCAATACTGAAGCTTTCTTT.

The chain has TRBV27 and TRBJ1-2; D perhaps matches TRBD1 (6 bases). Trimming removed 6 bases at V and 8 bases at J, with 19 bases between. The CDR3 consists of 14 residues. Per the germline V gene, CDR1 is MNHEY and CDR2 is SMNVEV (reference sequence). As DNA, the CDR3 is TGTGCCAGCAGCCCTCAGGGGACAAGGCAAGGCTACACCTTC. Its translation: CASSPQGTRQGYTF.

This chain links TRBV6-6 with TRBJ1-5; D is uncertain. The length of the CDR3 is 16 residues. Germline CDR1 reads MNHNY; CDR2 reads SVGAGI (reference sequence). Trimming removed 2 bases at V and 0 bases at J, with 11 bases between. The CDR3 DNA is TGTGCCAGCAGTTACGTCCAGGTTAATAGCAATCAGCCCCAGCATTTT. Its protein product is CASSYVQVNSNQPQHF.

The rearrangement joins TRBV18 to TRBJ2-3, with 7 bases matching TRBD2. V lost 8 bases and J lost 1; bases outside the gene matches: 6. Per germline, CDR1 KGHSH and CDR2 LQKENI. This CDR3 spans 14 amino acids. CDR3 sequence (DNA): TGTGCCAGCCTCCCAACTAGCGGCACAGATACGCAGTATTTT. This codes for CASLPTSGTDTQYF.

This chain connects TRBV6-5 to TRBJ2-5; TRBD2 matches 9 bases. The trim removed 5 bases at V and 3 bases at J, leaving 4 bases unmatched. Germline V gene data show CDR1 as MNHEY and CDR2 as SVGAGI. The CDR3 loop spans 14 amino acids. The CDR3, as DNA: TGTGCCAGCAGTAAACCTAGCGGGGAAGAGACCCAGTACTTC. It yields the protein CASSKPSGEETQYF.

The CDR3 sequence is CASSQRVGGKVTDTQYF. In nucleotides, the CDR3 is TGCGCCAGCAGTCAACGGGTAGGGGGGAAGGTCACAGATACGCAGTATTTT. This chain connects TRBV23-1 to TRBJ2-3; the D call may be TRBD1 or TRBD2 (6 bases each). TRBV23-1 is recorded as an ORF, its role being uncertain. The CDR3 extends over 17 amino acids. The V end was cut by 2 bases, the J end by 2 bases, with 17 bases between.

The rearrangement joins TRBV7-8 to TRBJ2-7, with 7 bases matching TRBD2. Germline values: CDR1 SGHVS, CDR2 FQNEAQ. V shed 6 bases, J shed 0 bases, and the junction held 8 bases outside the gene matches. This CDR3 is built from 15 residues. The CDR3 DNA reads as TGTGCCAGCAGACTTACTAGCGTGAGCTCCTACGAGCAGTACTTC. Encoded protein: CASRLTSVSSYEQYF.

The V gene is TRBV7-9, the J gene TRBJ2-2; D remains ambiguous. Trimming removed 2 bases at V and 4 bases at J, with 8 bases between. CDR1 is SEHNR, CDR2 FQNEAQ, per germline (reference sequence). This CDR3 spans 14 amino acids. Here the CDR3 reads CASSLPPRTGELFF. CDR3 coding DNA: TGTGCCAGCAGCTTACCCCCACGCACCGGGGAGCTGTTTTTT. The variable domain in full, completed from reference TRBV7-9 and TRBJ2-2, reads DTGVSQNPRHKITKRGQNVTFRCDPISEHNRLYWYRQTLGQGPEFLTYFQNEAQLEKSRLLSDRFSAERPKGSFSTLEIQRTEQGDSAMYLCASSLPPRTGELFFGEGSRLTVL.

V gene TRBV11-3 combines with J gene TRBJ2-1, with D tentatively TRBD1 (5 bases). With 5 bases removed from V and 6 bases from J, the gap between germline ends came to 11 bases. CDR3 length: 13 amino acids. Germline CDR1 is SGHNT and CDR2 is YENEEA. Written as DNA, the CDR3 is TGTGCCAGCAGCCCTACTGGGGCCAATGAGCAGTTCTTC. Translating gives CASSPTGANEQFF.

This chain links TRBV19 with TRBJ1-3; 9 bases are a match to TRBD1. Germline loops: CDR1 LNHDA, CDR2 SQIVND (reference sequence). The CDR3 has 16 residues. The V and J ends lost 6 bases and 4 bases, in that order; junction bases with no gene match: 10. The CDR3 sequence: CASSPTQGASGNTIYF. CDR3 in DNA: TGTGCCAGTAGCCCCACACAGGGGGCGTCGGGAAACACCATATATTTT. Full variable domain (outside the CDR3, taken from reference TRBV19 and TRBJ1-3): DGGITQSPKYLFRKEGQNVTLSCEQNLNHDAMYWYRQDPGQGLRLIYYSQIVNDFQKGDIAEGYSVSREKKESFPLTVTSAQKNPTAFYLCASSPTQGASGNTIYFGEGSWLTVV.

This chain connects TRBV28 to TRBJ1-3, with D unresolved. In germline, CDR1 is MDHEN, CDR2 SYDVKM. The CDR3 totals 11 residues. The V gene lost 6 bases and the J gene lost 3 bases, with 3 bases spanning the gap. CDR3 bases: TGTGCCAGCAGGCTTGGAAACACCATATATTTT. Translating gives CASRLGNTIYF. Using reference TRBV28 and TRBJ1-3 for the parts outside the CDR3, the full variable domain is DVKVTQSSRYLVKRTGEKVFLECVQDMDHENMFWYRQDPGLGLRLIYFSYDVKMKEKGDIPEGYSVSREKKERFSLILESASTNQTSMYLCASRLGNTIYFGEGSWLTVV.

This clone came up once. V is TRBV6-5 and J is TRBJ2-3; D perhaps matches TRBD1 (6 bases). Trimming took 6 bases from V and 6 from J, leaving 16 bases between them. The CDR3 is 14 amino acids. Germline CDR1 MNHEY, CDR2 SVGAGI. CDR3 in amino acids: CASRETGFKDTQYF. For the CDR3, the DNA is TGTGCCAGCAGGGAGACAGGATTCAAGGATACGCAGTATTTT.

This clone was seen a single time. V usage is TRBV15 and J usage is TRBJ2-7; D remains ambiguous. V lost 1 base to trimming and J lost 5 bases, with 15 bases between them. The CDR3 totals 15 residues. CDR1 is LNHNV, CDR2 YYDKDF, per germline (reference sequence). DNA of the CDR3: TGTGCCACCAGCAGAGGCCTGAGCCACATAGACGAGCAGTACTTC. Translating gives CATSRGLSHIDEQYF.

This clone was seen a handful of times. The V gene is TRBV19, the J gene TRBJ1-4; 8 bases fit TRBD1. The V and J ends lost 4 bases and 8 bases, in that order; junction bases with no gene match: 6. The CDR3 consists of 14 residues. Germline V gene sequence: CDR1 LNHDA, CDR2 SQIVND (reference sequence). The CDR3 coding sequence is TGTGCCAGTAGTACGACAGGGGTTTTCGAAAAACTGTTTTTT. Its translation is CASSTTGVFEKLFF. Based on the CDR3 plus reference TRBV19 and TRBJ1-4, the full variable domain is DGGITQSPKYLFRKEGQNVTLSCEQNLNHDAMYWYRQDPGQGLRLIYYSQIVNDFQKGDIAEGYSVSREKKESFPLTVTSAQKNPTAFYLCASSTTGVFEKLFFGSGTQLSVL.

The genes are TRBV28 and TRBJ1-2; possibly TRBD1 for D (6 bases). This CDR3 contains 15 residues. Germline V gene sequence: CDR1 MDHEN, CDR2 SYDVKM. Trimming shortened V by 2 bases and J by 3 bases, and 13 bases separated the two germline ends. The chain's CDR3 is CASSLGGGGDYGYTF. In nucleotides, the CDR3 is TGTGCCAGCAGTTTAGGGGGGGGCGGGGACTATGGCTACACCTTC.

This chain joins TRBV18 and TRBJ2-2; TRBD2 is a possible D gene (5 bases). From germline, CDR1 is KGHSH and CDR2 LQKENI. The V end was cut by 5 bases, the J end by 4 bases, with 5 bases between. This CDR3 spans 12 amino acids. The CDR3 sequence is CASSTSTGELFF. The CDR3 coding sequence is TGTGCCAGCTCAACTAGCACCGGGGAGCTGTTTTTT. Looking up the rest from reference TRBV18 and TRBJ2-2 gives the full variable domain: NAGVMQNPRHLVRRRGQEARLRCSPMKGHSHVYWYRQLPEEGLKFMVYLQKENIIDESGMPKERFSAEFPKEGPSILRIQQVVRGDSAAYFCASSTSTGELFFGEGSRLTVL.

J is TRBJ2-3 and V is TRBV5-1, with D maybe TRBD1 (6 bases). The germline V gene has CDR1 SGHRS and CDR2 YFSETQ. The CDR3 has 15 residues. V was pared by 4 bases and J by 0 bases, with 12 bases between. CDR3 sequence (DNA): TGCGCCAGCAGCGGGGACGGACAGAGCACAGATACGCAGTATTTT. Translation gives CASSGDGQSTDTQYF.

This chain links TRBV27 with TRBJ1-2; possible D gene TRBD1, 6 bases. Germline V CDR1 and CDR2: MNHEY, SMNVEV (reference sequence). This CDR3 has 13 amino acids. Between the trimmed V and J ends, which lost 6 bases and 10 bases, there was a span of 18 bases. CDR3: CASRPQGSDDYTF. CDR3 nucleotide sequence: TGTGCCAGCAGACCTCAGGGGTCGGATGACTACACCTTC.

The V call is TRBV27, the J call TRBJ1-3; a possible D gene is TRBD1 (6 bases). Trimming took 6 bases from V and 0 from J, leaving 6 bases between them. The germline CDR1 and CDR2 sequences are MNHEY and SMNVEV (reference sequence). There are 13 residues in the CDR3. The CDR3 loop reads CASRDSSGNTIYF. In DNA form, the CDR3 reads TGTGCCAGCAGGGACAGCTCTGGAAACACCATATATTTT.

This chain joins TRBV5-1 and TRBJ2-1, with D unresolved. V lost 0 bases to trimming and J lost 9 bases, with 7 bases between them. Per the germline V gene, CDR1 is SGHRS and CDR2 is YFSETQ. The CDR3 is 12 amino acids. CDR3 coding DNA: TGCGCCAGCAGCTTGGAAATAGGTGAGCAGTTCTTC. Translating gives CASSLEIGEQFF.

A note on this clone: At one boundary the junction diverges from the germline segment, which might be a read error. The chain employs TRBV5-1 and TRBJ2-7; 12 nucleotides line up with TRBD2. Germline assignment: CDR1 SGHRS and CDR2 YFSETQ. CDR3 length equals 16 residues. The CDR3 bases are TGCGCCAGCAGTCCGACTAGCGGGAGCCCATCGTACGAGCAGTGCTTC. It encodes CASSPTSGSPSYEQCF.

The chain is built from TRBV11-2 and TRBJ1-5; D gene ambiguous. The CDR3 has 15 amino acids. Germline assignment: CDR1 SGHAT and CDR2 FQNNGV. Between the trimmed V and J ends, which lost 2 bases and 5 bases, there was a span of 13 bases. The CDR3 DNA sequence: TGTGCCAGCAGCTTATCCCCGGGGAGTGATCAGCCCCAGCATTTT. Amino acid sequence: CASSLSPGSDQPQHF.